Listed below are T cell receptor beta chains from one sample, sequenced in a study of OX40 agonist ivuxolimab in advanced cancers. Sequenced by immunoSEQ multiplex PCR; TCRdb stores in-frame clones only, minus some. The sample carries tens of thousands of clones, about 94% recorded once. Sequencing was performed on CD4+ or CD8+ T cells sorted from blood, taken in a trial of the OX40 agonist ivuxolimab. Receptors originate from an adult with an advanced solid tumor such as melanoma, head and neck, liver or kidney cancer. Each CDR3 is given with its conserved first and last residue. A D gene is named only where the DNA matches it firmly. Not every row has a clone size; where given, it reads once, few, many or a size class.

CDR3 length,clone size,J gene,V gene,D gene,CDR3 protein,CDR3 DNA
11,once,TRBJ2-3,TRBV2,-,CASNAQDTQYF,TGTGCCAGCAACGCCCAGGATACGCAGTATTTT
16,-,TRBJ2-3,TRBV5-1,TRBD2,CASSLSASGATDTQYF,TGCGCCAGCAGCTTGTCGGCTAGCGGGGCCACAGATACGCAGTATTTT
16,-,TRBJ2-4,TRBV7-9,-,CASSLVGVGTKNIQYF,TGTGCCAGCAGCTTAGTTGGGGTTGGGACCAAAAACATTCAGTACTTC
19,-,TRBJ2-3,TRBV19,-,CASSIEGVASLDFTDTQYF,TGTGCCAGTAGTATAGAAGGCGTGGCTAGTTTGGATTTCACAGATACGCAGTATTTT
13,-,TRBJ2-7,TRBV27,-,CASSLRQGREEYF,TGTGCCAGCAGTTTGCGACAGGGGAGGGAGGAGTACTTC
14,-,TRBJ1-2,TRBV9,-,CASSANTGTYGYTF,TGTGCCAGCAGCGCTAATACAGGGACCTATGGCTACACCTTC
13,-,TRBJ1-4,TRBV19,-,CASSVGVQEKLFF,TGTGCCAGTAGTGTAGGGGTTCAGGAAAAACTGTTTTTT
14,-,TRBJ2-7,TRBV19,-,CASSPFQSSYEQYF,TGTGCCAGTAGTCCCTTTCAGAGCTCCTACGAGCAGTACTTC
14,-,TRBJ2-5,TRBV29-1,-,CSARTGPSGETQYF,TGCAGCGCCCGTACCGGACCCTCCGGGGAGACCCAGTACTTC
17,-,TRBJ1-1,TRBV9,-,CASSVGRSLWGDTEAFF,TGTGCCAGCAGCGTAGGGAGGTCCCTCTGGGGGGACACTGAAGCTTTCTTT
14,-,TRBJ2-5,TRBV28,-,CASSLAEGWETQYF,TGTGCCAGCAGTTTAGCGGAAGGATGGGAGACCCAGTACTTC
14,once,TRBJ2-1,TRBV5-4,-,CASSLAREYNEQFF,TGTGCCAGCAGCTTGGCTAGGGAGTACAATGAGCAGTTCTTC
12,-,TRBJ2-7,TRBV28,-,CASRKLGNEQYF,TGTGCCAGCAGGAAACTAGGTAACGAGCAGTACTTC
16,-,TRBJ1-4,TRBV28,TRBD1,CASSLDRGGTNEKLFF,TGTGCCAGCAGTTTGGACAGGGGAGGAACTAATGAAAAACTGTTTTTT
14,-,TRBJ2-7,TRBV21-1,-,CASSRTGGVHEQYF,TGTGCCAGCAGCCGGACAGGGGGCGTTCACGAGCAGTACTTC
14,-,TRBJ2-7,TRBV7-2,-,CASSLVAVTYEQYF,TGTGCCAGCAGCTTAGTTGCGGTCACCTACGAGCAGTACTTC
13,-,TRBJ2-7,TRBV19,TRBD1,CASSAGQGNEQYF,TGTGCCAGTAGTGCTGGACAGGGCAACGAGCAGTACTTC
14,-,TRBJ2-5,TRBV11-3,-,CASSSWGTEETQYF,TGTGCCAGCAGCTCGTGGGGGACGGAAGAGACCCAGTACTTC
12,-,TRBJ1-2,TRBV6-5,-,CASWTASYGYTF,TGTGCCAGCTGGACAGCAAGCTATGGCTACACCTTC
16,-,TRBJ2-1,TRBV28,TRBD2,CASGIEGLGLWNEQFF,TGTGCCAGCGGTATAGAGGGATTGGGACTATGGAATGAGCAGTTCTTC
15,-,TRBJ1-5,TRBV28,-,CASSLTGISNQPQHF,TGTGCCAGCAGTTTGACAGGAATAAGCAATCAGCCCCAGCATTTT
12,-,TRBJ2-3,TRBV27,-,CASSQFTDTQYF,TGTGCCAGCAGCCAATTCACAGATACGCAGTATTTT
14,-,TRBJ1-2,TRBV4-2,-,CASSRAATVYGYTF,TGTGCCAGCAGCCGGGCAGCTACCGTCTATGGCTACACCTTC
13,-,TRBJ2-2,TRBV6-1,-,CASTEEITGELFF,TGTGCCAGCACAGAGGAGATCACCGGGGAGCTGTTTTTT
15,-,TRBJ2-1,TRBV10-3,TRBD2,CAISDPRGGIDEQFF,TGTGCCATCAGTGATCCTCGGGGGGGTATCGATGAGCAGTTCTTC
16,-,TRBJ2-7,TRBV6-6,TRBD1,CASSITDRGLTYEQYF,TGTGCCAGCAGTATCACGGACAGGGGGCTAACCTACGAGCAGTACTTC
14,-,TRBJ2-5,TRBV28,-,CASSLFSGRETQYF,TGTGCCAGCAGTTTATTCTCGGGCCGGGAGACCCAGTACTTC
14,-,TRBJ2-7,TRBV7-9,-,CASSLAGTSYEQYF,TGTGCCAGCAGCTTAGCGGGAACCTCCTACGAGCAGTACTTC
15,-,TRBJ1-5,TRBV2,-,CASSEALGVNQPQHF,TGTGCCAGCAGTGAAGCGCTGGGGGTCAATCAGCCCCAGCATTTT
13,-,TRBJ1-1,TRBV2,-,CASLFSGETEAFF,TGTGCCAGCCTCTTCTCTGGGGAAACTGAAGCTTTCTTT
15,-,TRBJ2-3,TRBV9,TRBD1,CASSVVTGSTDTQYF,TGTGCCAGCAGCGTAGTGACAGGGAGCACAGATACGCAGTATTTT
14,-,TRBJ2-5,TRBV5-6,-,CASSLAPSQETQYF,TGTGCCAGCAGCTTGGCGCCTAGCCAAGAGACCCAGTACTTC